A selection of T cell receptor beta chains follows, all from one sample in a study of technical replicates of blood from a few donors. The method was immunoSEQ multiplex PCR; TCRdb's version includes in-frame clones alone and lacks a portion of them. Of 76,000 or so clones listed, roughly 85% were seen once; the top ten hold roughly 4.5%. Material: PBMCs. The receptor source for this set is a human donor in good health. Some clones in this sample may be carry-over from other donors' samples. Both conserved end residues are trimmed from each CDR3.

TRBV4-1 | ASSQGAKQGAGYGYT
TRBV4-2 | ASSSGLAGGWNEQF
TRBV27 | ASSPWGAGANVLT
TRBV7-2 | ASTPGSLVKTQY
TRBV9 | ASSVGTHVVDEQF
TRBV6-5 | ASSLSRGSNQPQH
TRBV6-5 | ASRTMAGNYGYT
TRBV6-1 | ASSESPGWDEQF
TRBV5-5 | ASSIGLAGTDTQY
TRBV27 | ASSAKTGGHGEKLF
TRBV5-4 | ASSPSRDTPGKNIQY
TRBV7-6 | ASAISGTLETQY
TRBV7-2 | ASSLASLAGALLGEQF
TRBV19 | ASSIGQGTEAF
TRBV19 | ASSVPRGEYTEAF
TRBV7-9 | ASSSPLAEETQY